This TCR beta chain derives from a study of T cell repertoires in cytomegalovirus infection. In the study overall: Based on public TCR beta signatures, there were indications of CMV infection and of a matching HLA type. Study-wide points: HLA-C-restricted, CMV-specific TCR beta clonotypes were dominant ex vivo. CMV carriers having the relevant HLA were flagged by cumulative public TCR beta family frequency.

This clonotype occurred a few times. As yet, its antigen is unknown. Germline-derived CDR1 and CDR2 are MNHEY and SMNVEV (reference sequence). The CDR3 consists of 14 residues. V dropped 5 bases and J dropped 1 base, with 11 bases sitting between them. TCRdb reanalysed the reads using MiXCR and keeps one entry per CDR3 protein. The table lists 300,000 to 400,000 distinct CDR3 sequences, 15% to 20% of them singletons. The chain recombines TRBV27 with TRBJ1-1; D call uncertain. The TCR comes from a human donor in good health (CMV status not recorded). Some clones in this sample may be carry-over from other donors' samples. Material for sequencing was PBMCs. The CDR3 nucleotides read TGTGCCAGCAGTAAGACCCCCCCGAACACTGAAGCTTTCTTT. Translation gives CASSKTPPNTEAFF.